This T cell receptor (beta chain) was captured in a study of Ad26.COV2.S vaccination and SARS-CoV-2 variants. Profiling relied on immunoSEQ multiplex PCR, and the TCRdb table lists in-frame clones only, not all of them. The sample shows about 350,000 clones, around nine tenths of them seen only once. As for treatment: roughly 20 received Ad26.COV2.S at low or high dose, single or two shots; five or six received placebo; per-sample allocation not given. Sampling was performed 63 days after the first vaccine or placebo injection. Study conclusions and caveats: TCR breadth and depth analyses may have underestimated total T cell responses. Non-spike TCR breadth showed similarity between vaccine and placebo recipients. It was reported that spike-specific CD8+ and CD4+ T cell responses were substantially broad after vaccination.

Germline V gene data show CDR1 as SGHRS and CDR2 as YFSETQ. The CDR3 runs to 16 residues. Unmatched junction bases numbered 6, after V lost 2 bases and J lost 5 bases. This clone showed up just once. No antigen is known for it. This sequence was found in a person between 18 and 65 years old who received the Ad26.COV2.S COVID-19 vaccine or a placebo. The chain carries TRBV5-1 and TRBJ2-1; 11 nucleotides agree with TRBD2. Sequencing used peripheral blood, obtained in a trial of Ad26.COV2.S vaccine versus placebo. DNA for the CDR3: TGCGCCAGCAGCTTAAATCCGGGACTAGCGGACAATGAGCAGTTCTTC. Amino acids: CASSLNPGLADNEQFF. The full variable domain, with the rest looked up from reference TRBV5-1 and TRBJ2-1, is KAGVTQTPRYLIKTRGQQVTLSCSPISGHRSVSWYQQTPGQGLQFLFEYFSETQRNKGNFPGRFSGRQFSNSRSEMNVSTLELGDSALYLCASSLNPGLADNEQFFGPGTRLTVL.